This TCR beta chain was documented in a study of blood T cells in healthy people across ages. With a J-beta primer mix and a sample-barcoded 5' primer, a second PCR ran about 7 to 12 cycles. TCRdb ran MiXCR on the 5' RACE reads and lists one entry per CDR3 protein. The sample shows 800,000 or so distinct CDR3 sequences, more than 20% of them seen only once. The germline gives CDR1 SGHTA, CDR2 FQGNSA. V was pared by 5 bases and J by 2 bases, with 6 bases of the junction left unmatched. There are 16 residues in the CDR3. This sample also appeared in a second study, on T cells of mothers and their children.

The V call is TRBV7-2, the J call TRBJ2-7; 13 bases fit TRBD2. Sequencing was performed on blood. This clonotype originated in a boy younger than 18 in good health. As DNA, the CDR3 is TGTGCCAGCAGCACACGGACTAGCGGGAGCACCTACGAGCAGTACTTC. This sequence encodes CASSTRTSGSTYEQYF.